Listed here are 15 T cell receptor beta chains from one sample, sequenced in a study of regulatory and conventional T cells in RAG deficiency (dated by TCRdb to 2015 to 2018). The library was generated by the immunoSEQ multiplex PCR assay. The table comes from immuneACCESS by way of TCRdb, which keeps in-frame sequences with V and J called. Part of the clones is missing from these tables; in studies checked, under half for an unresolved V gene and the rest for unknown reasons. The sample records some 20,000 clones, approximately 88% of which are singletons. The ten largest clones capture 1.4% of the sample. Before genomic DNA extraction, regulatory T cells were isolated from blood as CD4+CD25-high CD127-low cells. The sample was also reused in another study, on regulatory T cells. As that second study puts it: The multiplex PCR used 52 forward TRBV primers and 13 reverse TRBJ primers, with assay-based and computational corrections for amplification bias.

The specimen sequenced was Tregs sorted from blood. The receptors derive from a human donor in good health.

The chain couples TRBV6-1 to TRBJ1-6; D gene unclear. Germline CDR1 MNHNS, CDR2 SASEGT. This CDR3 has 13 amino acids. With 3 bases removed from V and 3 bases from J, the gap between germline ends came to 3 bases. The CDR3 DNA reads TGTGCCAGCAGTGACAGCTATAATTCACCCCTCCACTTT. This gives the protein CASSDSYNSPLHF.

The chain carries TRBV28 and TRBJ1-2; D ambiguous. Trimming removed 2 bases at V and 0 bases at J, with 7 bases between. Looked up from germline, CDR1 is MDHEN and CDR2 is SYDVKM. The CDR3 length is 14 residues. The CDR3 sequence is CASSLVAANYGYTF. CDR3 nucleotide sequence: TGTGCCAGCAGTTTAGTCGCAGCTAACTATGGCTACACCTTC.

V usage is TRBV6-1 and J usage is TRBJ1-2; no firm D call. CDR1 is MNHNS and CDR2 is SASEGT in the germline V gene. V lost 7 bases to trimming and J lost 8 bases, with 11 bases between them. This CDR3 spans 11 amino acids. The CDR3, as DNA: TGTGCCAGCAACCCCAGCGGCGGCTACACCTTC. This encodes CASNPSGGYTF.

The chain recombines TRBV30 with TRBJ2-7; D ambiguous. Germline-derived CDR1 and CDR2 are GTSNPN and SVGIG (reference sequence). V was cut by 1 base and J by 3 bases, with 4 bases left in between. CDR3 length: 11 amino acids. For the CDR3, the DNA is TGTGCCTGGAGTGGACTCTACGAGCAGTACTTC. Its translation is CAWSGLYEQYF.

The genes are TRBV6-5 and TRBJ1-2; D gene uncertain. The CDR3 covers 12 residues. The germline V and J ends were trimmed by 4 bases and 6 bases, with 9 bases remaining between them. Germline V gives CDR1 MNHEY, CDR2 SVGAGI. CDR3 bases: TGTGCCAGCAGTTTAAAAGGGAATGGCTACACCTTC. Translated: CASSLKGNGYTF.

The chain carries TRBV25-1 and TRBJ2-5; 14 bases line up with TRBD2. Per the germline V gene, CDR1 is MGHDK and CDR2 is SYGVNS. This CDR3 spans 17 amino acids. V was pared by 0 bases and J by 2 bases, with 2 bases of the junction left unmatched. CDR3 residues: CASSEYGLAGGQETQYF. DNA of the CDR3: TGTGCCAGCAGTGAATACGGACTAGCGGGGGGTCAAGAGACCCAGTACTTC.

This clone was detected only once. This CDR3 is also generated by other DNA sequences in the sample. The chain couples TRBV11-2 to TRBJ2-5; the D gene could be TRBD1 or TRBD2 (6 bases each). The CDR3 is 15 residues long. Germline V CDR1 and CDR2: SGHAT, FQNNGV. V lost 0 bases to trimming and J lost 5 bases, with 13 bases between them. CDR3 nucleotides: TGTGCCAGCAGCTTAGACGGAGGGGGTGGGGAGACCCAGTACTTC. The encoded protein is CASSLDGGGGETQYF.

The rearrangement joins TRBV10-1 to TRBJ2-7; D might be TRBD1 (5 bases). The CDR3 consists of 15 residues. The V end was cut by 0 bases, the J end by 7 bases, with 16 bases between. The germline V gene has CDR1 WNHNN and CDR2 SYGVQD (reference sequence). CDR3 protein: CASSESSAAKGEQYF. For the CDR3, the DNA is TGCGCCAGCAGTGAGTCGTCAGCCGCCAAGGGGGAGCAGTACTTC.

DNA of the CDR3: TGCGCCAGCAGCTTAGCACCGGGCGGCTACGAGCAGTACTTC. It translates to CASSLAPGGYEQYF. The chain links TRBV5-1 to TRBJ2-7, with unresolved D. V was pared by 2 bases and J by 3 bases, with 12 bases between. The CDR3 runs to 14 residues. Germline V gene lookup returns CDR1 SGHRS and CDR2 YFSETQ. Using reference TRBV5-1 and TRBJ2-7 for the parts outside the CDR3, the full variable domain is KAGVTQTPRYLIKTRGQQVTLSCSPISGHRSVSWYQQTPGQGLQFLFEYFSETQRNKGNFPGRFSGRQFSNSRSEMNVSTLELGDSALYLCASSLAPGGYEQYFGPGTRLTVT.

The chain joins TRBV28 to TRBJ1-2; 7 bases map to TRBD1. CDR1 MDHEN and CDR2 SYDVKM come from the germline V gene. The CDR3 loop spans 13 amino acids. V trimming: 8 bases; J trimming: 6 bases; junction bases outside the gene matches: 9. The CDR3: CASLGDRVHGYTF. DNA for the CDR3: TGTGCCAGCCTCGGAGACAGGGTCCATGGCTACACCTTC.

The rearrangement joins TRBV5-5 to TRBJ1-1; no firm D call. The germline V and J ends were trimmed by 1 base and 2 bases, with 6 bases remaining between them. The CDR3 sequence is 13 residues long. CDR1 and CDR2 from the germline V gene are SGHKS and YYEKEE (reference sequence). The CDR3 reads CASSLWGNTEAFF. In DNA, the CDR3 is TGTGCCAGCAGCTTGTGGGGTAACACTGAAGCTTTCTTT.

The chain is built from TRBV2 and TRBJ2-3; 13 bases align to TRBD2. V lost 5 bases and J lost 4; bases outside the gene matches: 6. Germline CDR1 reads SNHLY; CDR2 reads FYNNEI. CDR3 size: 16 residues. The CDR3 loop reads CASSSGLAGVADTQYF. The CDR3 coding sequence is TGTGCCAGCAGTTCCGGACTAGCGGGAGTGGCAGATACGCAGTATTTT.

Written as DNA, the CDR3 is TGTGCCAGCAGCTTGGGCAGTAACACAGATACGCAGTATTTT. This encodes CASSLGSNTDTQYF. The J gene is TRBJ2-3, the V gene TRBV5-6; the D is unclear. This CDR3 spans 14 amino acids. V was pared by 0 bases and J by 2 bases, with 7 bases between. Germline V lookup: CDR1 SGHDT, CDR2 YYEEEE.

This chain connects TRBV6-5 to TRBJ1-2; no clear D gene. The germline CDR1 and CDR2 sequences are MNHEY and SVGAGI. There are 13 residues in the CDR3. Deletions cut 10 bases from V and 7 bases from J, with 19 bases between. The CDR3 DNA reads TGTGCCACCAGCTCAAATACCTATCGTGGCTACACCTTC. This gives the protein CATSSNTYRGYTF.

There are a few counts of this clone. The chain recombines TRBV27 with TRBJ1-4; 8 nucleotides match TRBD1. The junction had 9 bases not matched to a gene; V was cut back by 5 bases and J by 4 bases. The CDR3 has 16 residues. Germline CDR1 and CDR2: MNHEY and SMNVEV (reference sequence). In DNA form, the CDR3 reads TGTGCCAGCAGTCCCGGGACAGGCCGATTTAATGAAAAACTGTTTTTT. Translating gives CASSPGTGRFNEKLFF.